Listed below are T cell receptor beta chains from one sample, sequenced in a study of HIV-infected patients and healthy controls. MiXCR was run by TCRdb on the 5' RACE reads, yielding one entry per CDR3 protein. The data contain 50,000 to 80,000 distinct CDR3 sequences, roughly a fifth of them singletons. Sequencing was done on a sample of CD4+ T cells from blood. The receptors were gathered from a human donor in good health. Each CDR3 is given with its conserved first and last residue. The order of the fields is clone size, V gene, J gene, D gene, CDR3 DNA, CDR3 protein. A D gene is named only where the DNA matches it firmly. Clone size appears in some rows only: once, few, many, or a class for an expanded clone.

NA	TRBV6-5	TRBJ1-2	NA	TGTGCCAGCAGTTACTCCCCGCTCTCCTATGGCTACACCTTC	CASSYSPLSYGYTF
few	TRBV27	TRBJ2-3	TRBD1	TGTGCCAGCCGGGGTAGGGGGCGGACCACAGATACGCAGTATTTT	CASRGRGRTTDTQYF
NA	TRBV6-2/TRBV6-3	TRBJ1-1	NA	TGTGCCAGCATCACCATAACGGGGGGTAGCACTGAAGCTTTCTTT	CASITITGGSTEAFF
NA	TRBV5-1	TRBJ1-5	TRBD1	TGCGCCAGCAGCCCAGGGACAGGGGATCAGCCCCAGCATTTT	CASSPGTGDQPQHF
NA	TRBV6-5	TRBJ1-1	NA	TGTGCCAGCAGGAGGGGCTCGAGGAAGAATGAAGCTTTCTTT	CASRRGSRKNEAFF
many	TRBV4-3	TRBJ1-6	TRBD1	TGCGCCAGCAGCCAAGCCTCCGGGACAGGGTATAATTCACCCCTCCACTTT	CASSQASGTGYNSPLHF
NA	TRBV7-3	TRBJ2-1	TRBD2	TGTGCCAGCAGCCCGGGGGGACTACAGGTAGATGAGCAGTTCTTC	CASSPGGLQVDEQFF
many	TRBV18	TRBJ1-1	NA	TGTGCCAGCTCACCTCTACAGGGCGGTGTATCTGAAGCTTTCTTT	CASSPLQGGVSEAFF
NA	TRBV11-2	TRBJ1-6	NA	TGTGCCAGCAGCTTAGACAGGGTCAATTCACCCCTCCACTTT	CASSLDRVNSPLHF
NA	TRBV13	TRBJ2-3	NA	TGTGCCAGCAGCTTTCGGCAGGGATTAAATACGCAGTATTTT	CASSFRQGLNTQYF
NA	TRBV19	TRBJ2-6	NA	TGTGCCAGTAGTATATACGGGAGCTCTGGGGCCAACGTCCTGACTTTC	CASSIYGSSGANVLTF
many	TRBV7-2	TRBJ2-3	TRBD1	TGTGCCAGCAGCACGGTGATCCCCGGGACAGGGTTGGCAGATACGCAGTATTTT	CASSTVIPGTGLADTQYF
few	TRBV10-2	TRBJ2-4	TRBD2	TGCGCCAGCAGTGAGGCGGGGGGCACAAACATTCAGTACTTC	CASSEAGGTNIQYF
many	TRBV11-2	TRBJ2-2	NA	TGTGCCAGCAGCCTCACAGGGTCGAACACCGGGGAGCTGTTTTTT	CASSLTGSNTGELFF
few	TRBV6-4	TRBJ1-1	NA	TGTGCCAGCAGTGACTCGAATAAAGGCAACGGGGGAGCTTTCTTT	CASSDSNKGNGGAFF
few	TRBV7-8	TRBJ1-1	NA	TGTGCCAGCAGCTCAAGGGGGTTGAACACTGAAGCTTTCTTT	CASSSRGLNTEAFF
NA	TRBV29-1	TRBJ1-1	TRBD1	TGCAGCGTTGACAGGGGGTATACTGAAGCTTTCTTT	CSVDRGYTEAFF
few	TRBV24-1	TRBJ2-5	NA	TGTGCCACAGAACACGCCGCCGGACAAGAGACCCAGTACTTC	CATEHAAGQETQYF
many	TRBV6-5	TRBJ2-6	NA	TGTGCCAGCCGTAACCAGGGTTCTGGGGCCAACGTCCTGACTTTC	CASRNQGSGANVLTF
few	TRBV3-1	TRBJ2-7	NA	TGTGCCAGCAGCCCTCCCGGAAAGTACGAGCAGTACTTC	CASSPPGKYEQYF
few	TRBV7-3	TRBJ2-2	NA	TGTGCCAGCAGCTTCCACGCAGGGGTGACCGGGGAGCTGTTTTTT	CASSFHAGVTGELFF
many	TRBV29-1	TRBJ1-2	NA	TGCAGCGTTAACAGGGAAACGGGTGCTAACTATGGCTACACCTTC	CSVNRETGANYGYTF
few	TRBV12-3/TRBV12-4	TRBJ1-1	TRBD1	TGTGCCAGCAGAGGGGACAGGGAGAACACTGAAGCTTTCTTT	CASRGDRENTEAFF
many	TRBV29-1	TRBJ1-1	NA	TGCAGCGTTGAACAGGGGCTGAACACTGAAGCTTTCTTT	CSVEQGLNTEAFF
NA	TRBV3-1	TRBJ1-3	NA	TGTGCCAGCAGCCAAGAGGGACTGGGGACAAACACCATATATTTT	CASSQEGLGTNTIYF
few	TRBV5-4	TRBJ2-1	NA	TGTGCCAGCAGCAGGAAGGGGGGCTACAATGAGCAGTTCTTC	CASSRKGGYNEQFF
NA	TRBV4-2	TRBJ1-2	TRBD1	TGTGCCAGCAGCCGTTCTGGGGACAGGGCGGGCTATGGCTACACCTTC	CASSRSGDRAGYGYTF
NA	TRBV19	TRBJ2-7	NA	TGTGCCAGTAGTACGGGACTGGTATATTACGAGCAGTACTTC	CASSTGLVYYEQYF
NA	TRBV19	TRBJ1-2	NA	TGTGCCAGTAGTCCAACCCGGGACACTGGCTATTATGGCTACACCTTC	CASSPTRDTGYYGYTF
medium-sized	TRBV6-2/TRBV6-3	TRBJ1-5	NA	TGTGCCAGCAGTTACTCTCAACGGGGGGGCAATCAGCCCCAGCATTTT	CASSYSQRGGNQPQHF
few	TRBV9	TRBJ2-3	TRBD2	TGTGCCAGCAGCGCTCCATCTAGGACTAGCGGGAGGACAGACGGAGCAGATACGCAGTATTTT	CASSAPSRTSGRTDGADTQYF
NA	TRBV12-3/TRBV12-4	TRBJ1-1	TRBD1	TGTGCCAGCAGAGTAACAACAGGGGCGACTGAAGCTTTCTTT	CASRVTTGATEAFF
many	TRBV4-1	TRBJ2-7	TRBD2	TGCGCCAGCAGCCAAGATAAAATCGGCGGGAGGGCCCGGGAGCAGTACTTC	CASSQDKIGGRAREQYF
NA	TRBV15	TRBJ2-3	NA	TGTGCCACGAAGTCCTCGGATACGGATACGCAGTATTTT	CATKSSDTDTQYF
few	TRBV10-3	TRBJ2-5	NA	TGTGCCATCAGGTCTGGGTTCGAAAACCAAGAGACCCAGTACTTC	CAIRSGFENQETQYF
NA	TRBV12-3/TRBV12-4	TRBJ2-1	TRBD2	TGTGCCTGGGCTAGCGGGAACAATGAGCAGTTCTTC	CAWASGNNEQFF
NA	TRBV10-3	TRBJ2-5	TRBD2	TGTGCCATCAGTGAGTCGACAGCTAGCGGCCCTGTCCCAGAGACCCAGTACTTC	CAISESTASGPVPETQYF
NA	TRBV7-3	TRBJ2-3	NA	TGTGCCAGCAGCTTAAATACGCGGGGAAGCGCAGATACGCAGTATTTT	CASSLNTRGSADTQYF
many	TRBV7-3	TRBJ2-3	TRBD2	TGTGCCAGCAGCTCACTTCGACTAGCGGGAGAATTAGATACGCAGTATTTT	CASSSLRLAGELDTQYF
NA	TRBV20-1	TRBJ1-5	NA	TGCAGTGCTAGATTCTCAGATAATCAGCCCCAGCATTTT	CSARFSDNQPQHF
many	TRBV2	TRBJ2-3	TRBD2	TGTGCCAGCAGCCTTAGCGGGAGGGCCGTTGATACGCAGTATTTT	CASSLSGRAVDTQYF
many	TRBV13	TRBJ2-5	TRBD1	TGTGCCAGCAGCTTAGTGGTCTCTGAAGCAGGGGGCGAGACCCAGTACTTC	CASSLVVSEAGGETQYF
NA	TRBV30	TRBJ1-1	NA	TGTGCCGGAGACAGGCTGAACACTGAAGCTTTCTTT	CAGDRLNTEAFF
NA	TRBV6-6	TRBJ1-5	NA	TGTGCCAGCAGTTACTCGAACGCTCAGCCCCAGCATTTT	CASSYSNAQPQHF
many	TRBV6-5	TRBJ1-4	NA	TGTGCCAGCAGACCGACAGCTGGTAATGAAAAACTGTTTTTT	CASRPTAGNEKLFF
many	TRBV3-1	TRBJ1-2	NA	TGTGCCAGCAGCCAACAGTTCTATGGCTACACCTTC	CASSQQFYGYTF
NA	TRBV7-2	TRBJ2-3	TRBD2	TGTGCCAGCAGCCCCACCCCGGCGGGAGGCACAGATACGCAGTATTTT	CASSPTPAGGTDTQYF
few	TRBV4-2	TRBJ1-4	NA	TGTGCCAGCAGCCTTCGACCTAATGAAAAACTGTTTTTT	CASSLRPNEKLFF
few	TRBV4-1	TRBJ2-3	NA	TGCGCCAGCAGCCAAGATTTTGCAGGGCCTAGCACAGATACGCAGTATTTT	CASSQDFAGPSTDTQYF
few	TRBV20-1	TRBJ2-7	NA	TGCAGTGCTAGAGATTCGGGGATAACCTACGAGCAGTACTTC	CSARDSGITYEQYF
many	TRBV2	TRBJ2-5	TRBD2	TGTGCCAGCAGTTTGGGACTAGCCCAAGAGACCCAGTACTTC	CASSLGLAQETQYF
NA	TRBV14	TRBJ2-5	NA	TGTGCCAGCAGCCAAGCAGGGCACACCCCTCAAGAGACCCAGTACTTC	CASSQAGHTPQETQYF
NA	TRBV20-1	TRBJ2-7	NA	TGCAGTGCGTACAGGGCCTACGAGCAGTACTTC	CSAYRAYEQYF
few	TRBV11-2	TRBJ2-1	TRBD2	TGTGCCAGCAGCCCCGATTCGTCCGGGACTAGCGGGAACAATGAGCAGTTCTTC	CASSPDSSGTSGNNEQFF
NA	TRBV6-5	TRBJ1-2	NA	TGTGCCAGCAGTTACGCCGGGTCCTCGTCTTTCTATGGCTACACCTTC	CASSYAGSSSFYGYTF
many	TRBV6-6	TRBJ2-1	TRBD1	TGTGCCAGCAGTTACTCTGGGACAGTTTACAATGAGCAGTTCTTC	CASSYSGTVYNEQFF
few	TRBV20-1	TRBJ1-4	TRBD1	TGCAGTGCTAGACCCTCCGGGACAGGGTCAGAAAAACTGTTTTTT	CSARPSGTGSEKLFF
many	TRBV20-1	TRBJ2-3	NA	TGCAGTGCTAGAGTTCTAGGGCCAAGCACAGATACGCAGTATTTT	CSARVLGPSTDTQYF
many	TRBV7-9	TRBJ1-3	NA	TGTGCCAGCCATCAATACGGGAACTCTGGAAACACCATATATTTT	CASHQYGNSGNTIYF